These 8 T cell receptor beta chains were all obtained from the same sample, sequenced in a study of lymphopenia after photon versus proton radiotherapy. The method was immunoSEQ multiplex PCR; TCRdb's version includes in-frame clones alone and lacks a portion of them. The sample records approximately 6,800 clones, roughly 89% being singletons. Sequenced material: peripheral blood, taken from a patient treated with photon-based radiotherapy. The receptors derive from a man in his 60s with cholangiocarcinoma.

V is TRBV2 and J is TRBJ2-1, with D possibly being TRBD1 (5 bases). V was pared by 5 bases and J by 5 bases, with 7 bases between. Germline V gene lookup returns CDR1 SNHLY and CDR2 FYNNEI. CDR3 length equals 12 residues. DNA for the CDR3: TGTGCCAGCAGTCTAGGGGACAATGAGCAGTTCTTC. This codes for CASSLGDNEQFF.

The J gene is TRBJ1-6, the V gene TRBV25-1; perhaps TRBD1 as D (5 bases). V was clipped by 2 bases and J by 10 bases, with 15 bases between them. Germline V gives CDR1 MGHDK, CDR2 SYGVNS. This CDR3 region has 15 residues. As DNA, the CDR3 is TGTGCCAGCAGTGAAGGGCAGGGTAATTGGTCACCCCTCCACTTT. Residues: CASSEGQGNWSPLHF.

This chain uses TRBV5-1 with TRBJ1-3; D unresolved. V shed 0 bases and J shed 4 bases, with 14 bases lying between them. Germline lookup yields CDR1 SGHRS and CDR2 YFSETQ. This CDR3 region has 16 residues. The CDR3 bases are TGCGCCAGCAGCTTGGTTTACGACCCCTCCGGAAACACCATATATTTT. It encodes CASSLVYDPSGNTIYF.

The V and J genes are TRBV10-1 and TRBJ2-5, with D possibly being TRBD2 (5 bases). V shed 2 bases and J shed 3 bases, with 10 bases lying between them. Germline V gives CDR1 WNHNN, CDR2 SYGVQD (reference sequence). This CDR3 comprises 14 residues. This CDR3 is CASSENTGEETQYF. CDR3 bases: TGCGCCAGCAGTGAGAATACCGGGGAAGAGACCCAGTACTTC.

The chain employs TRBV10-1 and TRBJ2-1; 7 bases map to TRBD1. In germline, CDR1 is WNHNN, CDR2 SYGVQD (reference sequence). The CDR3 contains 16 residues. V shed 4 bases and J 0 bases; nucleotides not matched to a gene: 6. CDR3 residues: CASSGIRDSSYNEQFF. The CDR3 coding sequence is TGCGCCAGCAGTGGTATCCGGGACAGCTCCTACAATGAGCAGTTCTTC.

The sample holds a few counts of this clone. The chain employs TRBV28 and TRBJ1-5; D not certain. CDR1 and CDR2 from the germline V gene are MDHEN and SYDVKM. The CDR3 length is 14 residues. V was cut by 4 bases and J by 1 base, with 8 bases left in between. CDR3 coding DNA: TGTGCCAGCAGTTATGGTGGAAGCAATCAGCCCCAGCATTTT. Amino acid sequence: CASSYGGSNQPQHF.

CDR3 nucleotide sequence: TGCGCCAGCAGCTTGGCCTTAAGGTCGCGGGGGCGAGACACCGGGGAGCTGTTTTTT. Translating gives CASSLALRSRGRDTGELFF. This chain connects TRBV5-1 to TRBJ2-2, with D perhaps matching TRBD2 (7 bases). This CDR3 is 19 amino acids long. Germline V lookup: CDR1 SGHRS, CDR2 YFSETQ. Between the trimmed V and J ends, which lost 0 bases and 3 bases, there was a span of 21 bases.

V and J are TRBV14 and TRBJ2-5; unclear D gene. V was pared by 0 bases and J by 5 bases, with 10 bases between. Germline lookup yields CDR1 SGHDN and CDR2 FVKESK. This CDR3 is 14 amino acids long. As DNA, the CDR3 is TGTGCCAGCAGCCAAGATGAACCGCGGGAGACCCAGTACTTC. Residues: CASSQDEPRETQYF. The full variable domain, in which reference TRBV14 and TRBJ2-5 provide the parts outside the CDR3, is EAGVTQFPSHSVIEKGQTVTLRCDPISGHDNLYWYRRVMGKEIKFLLHFVKESKQDESGMPNNRFLAERTGGTYSTLKVQPAELEDSGVYFCASSQDEPRETQYFGPGTRLLVL.